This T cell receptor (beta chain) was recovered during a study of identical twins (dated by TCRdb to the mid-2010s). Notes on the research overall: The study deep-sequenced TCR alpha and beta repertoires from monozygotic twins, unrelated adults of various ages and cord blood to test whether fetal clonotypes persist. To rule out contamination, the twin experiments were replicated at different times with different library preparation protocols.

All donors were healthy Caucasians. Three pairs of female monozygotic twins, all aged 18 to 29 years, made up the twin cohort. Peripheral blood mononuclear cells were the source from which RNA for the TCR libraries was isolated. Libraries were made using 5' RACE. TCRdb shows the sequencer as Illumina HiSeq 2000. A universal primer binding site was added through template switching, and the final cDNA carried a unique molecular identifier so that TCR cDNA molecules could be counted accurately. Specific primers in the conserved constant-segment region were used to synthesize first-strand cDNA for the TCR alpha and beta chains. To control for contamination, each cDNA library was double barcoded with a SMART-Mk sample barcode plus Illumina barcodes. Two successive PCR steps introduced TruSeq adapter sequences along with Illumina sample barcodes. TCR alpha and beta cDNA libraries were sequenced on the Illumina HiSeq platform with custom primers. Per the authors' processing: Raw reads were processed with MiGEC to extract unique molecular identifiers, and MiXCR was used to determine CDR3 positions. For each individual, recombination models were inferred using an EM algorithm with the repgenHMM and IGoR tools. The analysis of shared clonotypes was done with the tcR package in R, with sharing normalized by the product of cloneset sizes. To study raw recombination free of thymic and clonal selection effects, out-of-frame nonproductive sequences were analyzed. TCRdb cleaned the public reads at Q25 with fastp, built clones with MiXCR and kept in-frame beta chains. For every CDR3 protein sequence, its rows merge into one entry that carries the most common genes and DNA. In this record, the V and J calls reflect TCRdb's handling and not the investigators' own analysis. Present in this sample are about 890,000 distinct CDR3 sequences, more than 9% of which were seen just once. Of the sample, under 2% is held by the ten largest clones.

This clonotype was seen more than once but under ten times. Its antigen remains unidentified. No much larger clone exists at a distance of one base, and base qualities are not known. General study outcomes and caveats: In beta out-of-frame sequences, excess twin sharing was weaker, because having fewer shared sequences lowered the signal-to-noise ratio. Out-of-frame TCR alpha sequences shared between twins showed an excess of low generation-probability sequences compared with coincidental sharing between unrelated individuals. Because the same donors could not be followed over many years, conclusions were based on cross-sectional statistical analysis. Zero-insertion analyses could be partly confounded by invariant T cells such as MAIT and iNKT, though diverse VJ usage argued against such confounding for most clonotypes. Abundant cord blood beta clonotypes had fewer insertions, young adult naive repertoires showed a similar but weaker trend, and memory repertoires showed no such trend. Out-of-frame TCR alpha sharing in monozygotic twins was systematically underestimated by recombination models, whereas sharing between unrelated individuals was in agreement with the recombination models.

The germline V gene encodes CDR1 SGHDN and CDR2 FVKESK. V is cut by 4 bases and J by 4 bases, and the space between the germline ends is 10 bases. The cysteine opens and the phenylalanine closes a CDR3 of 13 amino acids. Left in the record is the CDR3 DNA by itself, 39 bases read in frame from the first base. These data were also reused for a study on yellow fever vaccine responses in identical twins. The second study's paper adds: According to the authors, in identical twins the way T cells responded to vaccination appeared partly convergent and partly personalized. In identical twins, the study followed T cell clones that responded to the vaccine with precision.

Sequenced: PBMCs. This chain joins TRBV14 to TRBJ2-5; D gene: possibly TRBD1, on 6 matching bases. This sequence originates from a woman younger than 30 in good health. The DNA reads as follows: TGTGCCAGCAGCCTACAGGGTATAGAGACCCAGTACTTC. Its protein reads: CASSLQGIETQYF.